This T cell receptor (beta chain) was found in a study of blood T cell repertoires in COVID-19. Sequencing used immunoSEQ multiplex PCR; TCRdb keeps in-frame clones, though not all of them. Altogether under 150,000 clones are present, over 65% being singletons, with the ten largest covering under 3%. CDR3 length: 13 residues. Between the trimmed V and J ends, which lost 6 bases and 7 bases, there was a span of 15 bases. Sequencing was done on a sample of peripheral blood. This rearrangement joins TRBV12-3 or TRBV12-4 to TRBJ1-1; TRBD1 is a possible D gene (5 bases). The sequence was collected from a young man with acute or convalescent COVID-19. CDR3 protein: CASSKRTYDEAFF. The CDR3 DNA is TGTGCCAGCAGCAAACGGACATACGATGAAGCTTTCTTT.